Shown below are 26 T cell receptor beta chains from a single sample sequenced in a study of shared clonotypes between healthy human individuals. Some clones are missing from TCRdb's copy, which holds only in-frame ones; the method was immunoSEQ multiplex PCR. The table has about 1 million clones, approximately 76% seen once. Material for sequencing was memory CD4+ T cells sorted from blood. The subset was: CD45RA-negative fraction. All receptors come from a man younger than 35 in good health.

This clone was detected only a few times. The CDR3 loop reads CSADMNTEAFF. The DNA for the CDR3 is TGCAGCGCTGACATGAACACTGAAGCTTTCTTT. V is TRBV29-1 and J is TRBJ1-1; D is ambiguous. The CDR3 runs 11 residues. Between the trimmed V and J ends, which lost 7 bases and 0 bases, there was a span of 6 bases. Germline V gene data show CDR1 as SQVTM and CDR2 as ANQGSEA.

The chain is built from TRBV5-1 and TRBJ2-1; D may be TRBD2 (6 bases). Germline assignment: CDR1 SGHRS and CDR2 YFSETQ. Trimming removed 4 bases at V and 8 bases at J, with 16 bases between. The CDR3 contains 14 residues. Here the CDR3 reads CASSRMGVADEQFF. The CDR3 nucleotides are TGCGCCAGCAGCAGGATGGGAGTAGCGGATGAGCAGTTCTTC.

This clone appeared a few times. CDR3 sequence: CASSQGTGWSSYEQYF. The CDR3 bases are TGTGCCAGCAGTCAAGGTACAGGGTGGAGCTCCTACGAGCAGTACTTC. The chain combines TRBV6-1 with TRBJ2-7, with D possibly matching TRBD1 (6 bases). Germline V CDR1 and CDR2: MNHNS, SASEGT. The CDR3 is 16 amino acids. With 5 bases removed from V and 0 bases from J, the gap between germline ends came to 17 bases.

This chain connects TRBV18 to TRBJ2-1, with 11 positions matching TRBD2. With 6 bases clipped from V and 9 bases from J, the junction kept 4 bases outside the gene matches. This CDR3 has 13 amino acids. The germline gives CDR1 KGHSH, CDR2 LQKENI. The CDR3 region has the DNA TGTGCCAGCTCGACTAGCGGGAACGGTGAGCAGTTCTTC. Residues: CASSTSGNGEQFF.

The chain uses TRBV9 and TRBJ2-7; D possibly uses TRBD1 or TRBD2 (6 bases each). CDR1 and CDR2 from the germline V gene are SGDLS and YYNGEE. The CDR3 totals 14 residues. V dropped 0 bases and J dropped 7 bases, with 14 bases sitting between them. The DNA of the CDR3 is TGTGCCAGCAGCGTAGCAGGGGCCCGGGGGGAGCAGTACTTC. Translated, it gives CASSVAGARGEQYF.

The CDR3: CAIRGGTGTYEQYF. The CDR3 DNA follows: TGTGCCATCAGGGGGGGGACAGGGACCTACGAGCAGTACTTC. The gene calls are TRBV10-3 and TRBJ2-7; TRBD1 matches at 9 bases. J gave up 2 bases and V 6 bases, and 5 bases lay outside the gene matches. Looked up from germline, CDR1 is ENHRY and CDR2 is SYGVKD. The CDR3 consists of 14 residues.

V is TRBV21-1 and J is TRBJ1-2; the DNA was not compared with TRBD1, the D call given in the table. TRBV21-1 is tagged as a pseudogene. There are 15 residues in the CDR3. Here the CDR3 reads CASSKGGPGNYGYTF. As DNA, the CDR3 is TGTGCCAGCAGCAAAGGGGGGCCAGGAAACTATGGCTACACCTTC.

Only one count was recorded for this clone. This rearrangement joins TRBV5-1 to TRBJ1-1, with D hard to call. The CDR3 length is 14 residues. Germline CDR1 is SGHRS and CDR2 is YFSETQ. V was pared by 5 bases and J by 4 bases, with 15 bases between. The CDR3 region has the DNA TGCGCCAGCAGTGAGCAGGACGGGAGCACTGAAGCTTTCTTT. Protein product: CASSEQDGSTEAFF.

This clone was seen more than once but under ten times. The chain links TRBV19 to TRBJ1-5, with 7 positions matching TRBD1. The CDR3 extends over 16 amino acids. The V segment lost 4 bases and the J segment 3 bases; nucleotides outside the gene matches: 9. The germline V gene encodes CDR1 LNHDA and CDR2 SQIVND (reference sequence). For the CDR3, the DNA is TGTGCCAGTAGTAGACAGGGAAGAGGGTCCAATCAGCCCCAGCATTTT. As protein: CASSRQGRGSNQPQHF.

In its sample, this clone was seen a few times. Other DNA sequences within the sample encode an identical CDR3. This rearrangement joins TRBV18 to TRBJ2-7; 9 bases align to TRBD1. The V gene's germline CDR1 is KGHSH and CDR2 LQKENI. Losses at the gene ends were 4 bases for V and 4 bases for J; bases not matched to a gene: 5. The CDR3 has 14 amino acids. In nucleotides, the CDR3 is TGTGCCAGCTCACGGGGACAGGGATTATACGAGCAGTACTTC. Its protein is CASSRGQGLYEQYF.

This rearrangement joins TRBV13 to TRBJ2-1; 10 bases line up with TRBD2. J lost 4 bases, V lost 4 bases, and 7 bases had no gene match. The germline CDR1 and CDR2 sequences are PRHDT and FYEKMQ (reference sequence). The CDR3 consists of 16 residues. The DNA for the CDR3 is TGTGCCAGCAGCTCAGTCTCTAGCGGGGGTTACAATGAGCAGTTCTTC. Translating gives CASSSVSSGGYNEQFF.

Concerning this clone: The sample has other DNA sequences that encode this CDR3 too. The chain links TRBV5-1 to TRBJ2-7, with a tentative D call TRBD2 (5 bases). Trimming cost V 0 bases and J 0 bases, with 7 bases left between them. The CDR3 is 14 residues long. Germline V CDR1 and CDR2: SGHRS, YFSETQ. In nucleotides, the CDR3 is TGCGCCAGCAGCTTGGGGACTCTCTCCTACGAGCAGTACTTC. Protein product: CASSLGTLSYEQYF. Combining the CDR3 with reference TRBV5-1 and TRBJ2-7 gives the whole variable domain KAGVTQTPRYLIKTRGQQVTLSCSPISGHRSVSWYQQTPGQGLQFLFEYFSETQRNKGNFPGRFSGRQFSNSRSEMNVSTLELGDSALYLCASSLGTLSYEQYFGPGTRLTVT.

This clone showed up just a few times. The chain links TRBV30 to TRBJ1-1; TRBD1 is a possible D gene (6 bases). V was cut by 2 bases and J by 0 bases, with 13 bases left in between. The CDR3 covers 15 residues. CDR1 and CDR2 from the germline V gene are GTSNPN and SVGIG (reference sequence). CDR3 protein: CAWSTGTLMNTEAFF. The CDR3 nucleotides read TGTGCCTGGAGTACAGGGACTCTTATGAACACTGAAGCTTTCTTT.

The CDR3 DNA is TGTGCCAGCAGCTACCGACAGGGCACGTTCGATTCACCCCTCCACTTT. It is translated as CASSYRQGTFDSPLHF. The chain is built from TRBV5-8 and TRBJ1-6; 7 bases are a match to TRBD1. V shed 3 bases, J shed 8 bases, and the junction held 11 bases outside the gene matches. CDR1 and CDR2 (germline): SGHTS, YDEGEE. This CDR3 spans 16 amino acids.

The chain couples TRBV15 to TRBJ2-7; D gene unclear. This CDR3 is built from 13 residues. Trimming removed 1 base from V and 4 bases from J, with 8 bases in between. Looked up from germline, CDR1 is LNHNV and CDR2 is YYDKDF (reference sequence). This CDR3 is CATSRGTFYEQYF. For the CDR3, the DNA is TGTGCCACCAGCAGAGGGACCTTTTACGAGCAGTACTTC.

This clone was detected a few times. J is TRBJ1-1 and V is TRBV10-3, with unresolved D. The V gene lost 4 bases and the J gene lost 11 bases, with 14 bases spanning the gap. Germline CDR1 ENHRY, CDR2 SYGVKD. The CDR3 runs to 12 residues. CDR3: CAISGKPGEAFF. The CDR3 coding sequence is TGTGCCATCAGTGGGAAGCCCGGGGAGGCTTTCTTT.

This chain joins TRBV11-3 and TRBJ2-3, with D possibly being TRBD1 or TRBD2 (5 bases each). V was pared by 1 base and J by 0 bases, with 8 bases between. In germline, CDR1 is SGHNT, CDR2 YENEEA. The CDR3 length is 15 residues. The chain's CDR3 is CASSLGGASTDTQYF. Here the CDR3 DNA reads TGTGCCAGCAGCTTAGGAGGGGCTAGCACAGATACGCAGTATTTT.

The chain carries TRBV2 and TRBJ1-1; 10 bases are shared with TRBD1. Germline CDR1 and CDR2: SNHLY and FYNNEI. This CDR3 spans 13 amino acids. V was pared by 8 bases and J by 5 bases, with 5 bases of the junction left unmatched. CDR3 coding DNA: TGTGCCAGCTCCGACAGGGGGCAAACTGAAGCTTTCTTT. This translates into CASSDRGQTEAFF.

This chain joins TRBV2 and TRBJ1-1; possibly TRBD1 for D (6 bases). The germline V gene has CDR1 SNHLY and CDR2 FYNNEI. The CDR3 extends over 13 amino acids. Trimming pared 7 bases from V and 11 bases from J, leaving 20 bases between. CDR3: CASNGQLRVRAFF. The CDR3 DNA follows: TGTGCCAGCAATGGACAGTTAAGAGTACGGGCTTTCTTT.

The gene calls are TRBV30 and TRBJ1-6; 10 bases are a match to TRBD1. Germline V gene sequence: CDR1 GTSNPN, CDR2 SVGIG (reference sequence). This CDR3 comprises 14 residues. V lost 4 bases to trimming and J lost 9 bases; unmatched junction nucleotides: 6. The DNA of the CDR3 is TGTGCCTGGATGGGGGACAGGGGACGTTCACCCCTCCACTTT. Protein sequence: CAWMGDRGRSPLHF.

The chain has TRBV7-9 and TRBJ2-5, with 7 nucleotides matching TRBD1. CDR1 and CDR2 (germline): SEHNR, FQNEAQ (reference sequence). J gave up 2 bases and V 2 bases, and 11 bases lay outside the gene matches. This CDR3 is 17 amino acids long. The CDR3 loop reads CASSLSGTVPSQETQYF. CDR3 in DNA: TGTGCCAGCAGCTTAAGTGGGACAGTTCCTTCGCAAGAGACCCAGTACTTC.

The genes are TRBV7-2 and TRBJ1-3; TRBD1 agrees at 7 bases. With V trimmed by 1 base and J by 2 bases, 2 bases remained unmatched. This CDR3 contains 15 residues. The germline V gene encodes CDR1 SGHTA and CDR2 FQGNSA. The CDR3 protein is CASSLVGTAGNTIYF. In DNA form, the CDR3 reads TGTGCCAGCAGCTTAGTAGGGACAGCTGGAAACACCATATATTTT.

The chain has TRBV6-5 and TRBJ2-2; 7 bases agree with TRBD1. The CDR3 loop spans 12 amino acids. The junction had 5 bases not matched to a gene; V was cut back by 10 bases and J by 6 bases. Per germline, CDR1 MNHEY and CDR2 SVGAGI. CDR3 residues: CATYQGAGELFF. In DNA form, the CDR3 reads TGTGCCACTTACCAGGGGGCCGGGGAGCTGTTTTTT.

This chain links TRBV7-9 with TRBJ1-2; D is unclear. The CDR3 sequence is 14 residues long. The ends were cut back, 0 bases at V and 3 bases at J, with 8 bases in the middle. CDR1 and CDR2 from the germline V gene are SEHNR and FQNEAQ (reference sequence). CDR3 in amino acids: CASSLAEVHYGYTF. In nucleotides, the CDR3 is TGTGCCAGCAGCTTAGCCGAAGTCCACTATGGCTACACCTTC.

This clone showed up many times. The chain recombines TRBV7-6 with TRBJ2-1; 10 bases line up with TRBD2. Looked up from germline, CDR1 is SGHVS and CDR2 is FNYEAQ. V shed 5 bases and J 8 bases; nucleotides not matched to a gene: 15. This CDR3 has 17 amino acids. In DNA, the CDR3 is TGTGCCAGCAGCCTCGCCCGGAAGCGGGGGGGCCTGGATGAGCAGTTCTTC. Its protein product is CASSLARKRGGLDEQFF.

The J gene is TRBJ2-5, the V gene TRBV7-2; 8 nucleotides line up with TRBD2. The CDR3 extends over 14 amino acids. Germline assignment: CDR1 SGHTA and CDR2 FQGNSA. Trimming at V came to 4 bases and at J to 6 bases, leaving 7 bases not matched to a gene. The CDR3 loop is CASSSQREKKTQYF. The CDR3 DNA reads TGTGCCAGCAGCTCCCAGCGGGAGAAAAAGACCCAGTACTTC.